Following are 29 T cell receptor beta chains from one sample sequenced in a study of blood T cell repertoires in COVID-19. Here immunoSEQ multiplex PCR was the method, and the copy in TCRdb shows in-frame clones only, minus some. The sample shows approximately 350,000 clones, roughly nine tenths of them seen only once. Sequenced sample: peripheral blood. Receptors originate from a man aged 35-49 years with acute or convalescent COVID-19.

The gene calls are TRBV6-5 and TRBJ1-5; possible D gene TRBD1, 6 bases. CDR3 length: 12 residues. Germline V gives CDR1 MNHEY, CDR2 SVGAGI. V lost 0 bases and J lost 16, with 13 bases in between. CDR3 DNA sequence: TGTGCCAGCAGTTACTCCGGGCAGGGGCTACATTTT. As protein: CASSYSGQGLHF.

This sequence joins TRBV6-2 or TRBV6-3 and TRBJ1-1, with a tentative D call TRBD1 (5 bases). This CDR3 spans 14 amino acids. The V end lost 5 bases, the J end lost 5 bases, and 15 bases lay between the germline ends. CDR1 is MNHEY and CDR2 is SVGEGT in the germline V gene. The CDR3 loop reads CASSSQGVKTEAFF. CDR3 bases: TGTGCCAGCAGTAGTCAGGGCGTTAAAACTGAAGCTTTCTTT.

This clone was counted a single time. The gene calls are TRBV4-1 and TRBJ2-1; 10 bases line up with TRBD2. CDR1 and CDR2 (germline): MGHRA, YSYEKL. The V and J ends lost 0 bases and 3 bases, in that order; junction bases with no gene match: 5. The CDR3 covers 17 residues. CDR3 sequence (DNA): TGCGCCAGCAGCCAAGATATTCCTAGCGGGAGCTACAATGAGCAGTTCTTC. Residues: CASSQDIPSGSYNEQFF.

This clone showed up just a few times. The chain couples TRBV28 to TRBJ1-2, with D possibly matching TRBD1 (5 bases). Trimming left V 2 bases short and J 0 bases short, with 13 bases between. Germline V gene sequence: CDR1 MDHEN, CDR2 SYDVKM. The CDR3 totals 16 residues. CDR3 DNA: TGTGCCAGCAGTTTACTTGTCCTGGGGCCTAACTATGGCTACACCTTC. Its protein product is CASSLLVLGPNYGYTF.

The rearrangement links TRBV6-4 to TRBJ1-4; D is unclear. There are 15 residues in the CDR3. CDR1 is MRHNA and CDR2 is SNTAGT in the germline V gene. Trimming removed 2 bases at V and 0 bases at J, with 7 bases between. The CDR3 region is CASSDLPPTNEKLFF. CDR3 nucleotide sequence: TGTGCCAGCAGTGACCTCCCTCCAACTAATGAAAAACTGTTTTTT.

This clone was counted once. Here the CDR3 reads CASSVGARGDSPLHF. CDR3 sequence (DNA): TGTGCCAGCAGCGTAGGGGCCAGGGGAGATTCACCCCTCCACTTT. This sequence joins TRBV9 and TRBJ1-6; tentatively, D is TRBD1 (6 bases). V was clipped by 0 bases and J by 8 bases, with 12 bases between them. This CDR3 has 15 residues. Germline V gene sequence: CDR1 SGDLS, CDR2 YYNGEE.

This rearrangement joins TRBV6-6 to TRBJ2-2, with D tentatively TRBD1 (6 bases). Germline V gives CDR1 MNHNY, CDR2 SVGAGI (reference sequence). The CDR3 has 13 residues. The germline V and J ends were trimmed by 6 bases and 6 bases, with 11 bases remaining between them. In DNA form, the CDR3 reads TGTGCCAGCAGCAACACAGGGTCCGGGGAGCTGTTTTTT. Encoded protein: CASSNTGSGELFF.

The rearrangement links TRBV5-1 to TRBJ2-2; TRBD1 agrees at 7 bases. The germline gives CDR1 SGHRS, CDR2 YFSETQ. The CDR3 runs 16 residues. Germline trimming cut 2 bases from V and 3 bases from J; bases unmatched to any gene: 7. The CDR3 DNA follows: TGCGCCAGCAGCTTCATGACGGGACAGTACACCGGGGAGCTGTTTTTT. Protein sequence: CASSFMTGQYTGELFF. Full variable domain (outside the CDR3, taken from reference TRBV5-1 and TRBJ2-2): KAGVTQTPRYLIKTRGQQVTLSCSPISGHRSVSWYQQTPGQGLQFLFEYFSETQRNKGNFPGRFSGRQFSNSRSEMNVSTLELGDSALYLCASSFMTGQYTGELFFGEGSRLTVL.

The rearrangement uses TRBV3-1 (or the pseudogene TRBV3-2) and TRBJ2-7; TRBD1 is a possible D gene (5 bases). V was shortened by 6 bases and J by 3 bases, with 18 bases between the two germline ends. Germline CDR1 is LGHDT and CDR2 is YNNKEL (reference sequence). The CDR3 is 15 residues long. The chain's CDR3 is CASRVEIDGHYEQYF. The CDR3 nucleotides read TGTGCCAGCAGGGTCGAGATCGACGGACACTACGAGCAGTACTTC.

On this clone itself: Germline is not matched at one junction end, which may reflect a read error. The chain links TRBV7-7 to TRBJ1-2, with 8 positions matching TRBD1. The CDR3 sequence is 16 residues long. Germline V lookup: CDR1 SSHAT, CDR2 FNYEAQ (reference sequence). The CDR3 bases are TGTGCTAGCAGCCCCGGGGACAGGAGGTTCCCTTATGGCTACACCTTC. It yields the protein CASSPGDRRFPYGYTF.

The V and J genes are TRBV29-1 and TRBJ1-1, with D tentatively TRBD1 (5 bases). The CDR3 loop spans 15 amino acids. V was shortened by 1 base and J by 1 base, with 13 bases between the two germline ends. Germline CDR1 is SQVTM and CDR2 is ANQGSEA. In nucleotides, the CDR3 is TGCAGCGTTGAAGGGGGGGAGGTAACGAACACTGAAGCTTTCTTT. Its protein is CSVEGGEVTNTEAFF.

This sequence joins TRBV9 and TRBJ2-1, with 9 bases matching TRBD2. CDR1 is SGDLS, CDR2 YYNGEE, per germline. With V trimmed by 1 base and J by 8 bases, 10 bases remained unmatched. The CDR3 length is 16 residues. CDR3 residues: CASSVRSGGGAHEQFF. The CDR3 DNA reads TGTGCCAGCAGCGTAAGGTCAGGCGGGGGGGCCCATGAGCAGTTCTTC.

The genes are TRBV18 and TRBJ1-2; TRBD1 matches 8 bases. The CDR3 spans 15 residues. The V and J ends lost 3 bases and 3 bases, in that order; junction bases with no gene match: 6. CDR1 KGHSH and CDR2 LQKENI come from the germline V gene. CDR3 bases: TGTGCCAGCTCACCCAACAGGGGGGAACACTATGGCTACACCTTC. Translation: CASSPNRGEHYGYTF.

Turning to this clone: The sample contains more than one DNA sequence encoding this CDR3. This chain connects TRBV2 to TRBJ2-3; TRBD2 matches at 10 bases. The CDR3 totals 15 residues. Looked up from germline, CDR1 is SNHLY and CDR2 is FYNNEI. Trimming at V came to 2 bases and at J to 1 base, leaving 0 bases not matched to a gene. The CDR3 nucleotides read TGTGCCAGCAGTGAACTAGCGGGAGGCACAGATACGCAGTATTTT. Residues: CASSELAGGTDTQYF.

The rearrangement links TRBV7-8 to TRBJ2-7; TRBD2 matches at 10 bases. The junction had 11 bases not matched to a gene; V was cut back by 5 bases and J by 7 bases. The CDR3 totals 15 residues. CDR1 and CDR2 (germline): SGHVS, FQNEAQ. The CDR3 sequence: CASSTGLAEAEEQYF. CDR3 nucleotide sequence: TGTGCCAGCAGCACCGGACTAGCGGAGGCAGAGGAGCAGTACTTC.

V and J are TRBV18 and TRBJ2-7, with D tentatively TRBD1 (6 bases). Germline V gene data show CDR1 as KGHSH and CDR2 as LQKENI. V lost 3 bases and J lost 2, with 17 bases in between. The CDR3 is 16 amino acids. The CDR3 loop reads CASSPTLGHQTYEQYF. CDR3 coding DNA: TGTGCCAGCTCACCGACACTGGGACATCAAACCTACGAGCAGTACTTC.

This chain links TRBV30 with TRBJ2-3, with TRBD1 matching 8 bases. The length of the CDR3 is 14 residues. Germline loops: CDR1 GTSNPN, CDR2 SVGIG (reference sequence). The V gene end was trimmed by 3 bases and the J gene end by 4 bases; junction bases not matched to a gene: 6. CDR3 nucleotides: TGTGCCTGGAGCACAGGGGGTGGGTCAGATACGCAGTATTTT. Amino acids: CAWSTGGGSDTQYF.

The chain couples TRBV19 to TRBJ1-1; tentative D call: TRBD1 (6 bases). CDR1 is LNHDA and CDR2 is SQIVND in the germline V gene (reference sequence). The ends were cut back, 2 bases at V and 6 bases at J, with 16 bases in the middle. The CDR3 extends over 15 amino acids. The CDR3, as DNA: TGTGCCAGTAGTATAACGGGGGGCCCATCTTCTGAAGCTTTCTTT. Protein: CASSITGGPSSEAFF.

The CDR3: CATSDLSTGQGQYQETQYF. DNA of the CDR3: TGTGCCACCAGTGATTTGAGTACGGGACAGGGGCAGTACCAAGAGACCCAGTACTTC. The chain has TRBV24-1 and TRBJ2-5, with 10 nucleotides matching TRBD1. Losses at the gene ends were 0 bases for V and 0 bases for J; bases not matched to a gene: 9. CDR1 and CDR2 (germline): KGHDR, SFDVKD. The CDR3 contains 19 residues.

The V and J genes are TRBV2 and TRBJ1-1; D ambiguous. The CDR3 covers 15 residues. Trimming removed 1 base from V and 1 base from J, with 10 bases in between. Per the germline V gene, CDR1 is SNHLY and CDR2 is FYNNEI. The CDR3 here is CASSEEVPGNTEAFF. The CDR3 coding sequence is TGTGCCAGCAGTGAAGAAGTGCCGGGGAACACTGAAGCTTTCTTT. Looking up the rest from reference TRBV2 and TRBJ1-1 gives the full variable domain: EPEVTQTPSHQVTQMGQEVILRCVPISNHLYFYWYRQILGQKVEFLVSFYNNEISEKSEIFDDQFSVERPDGSNFTLKIRSTKLEDSAMYFCASSEEVPGNTEAFFGQGTRLTVV.

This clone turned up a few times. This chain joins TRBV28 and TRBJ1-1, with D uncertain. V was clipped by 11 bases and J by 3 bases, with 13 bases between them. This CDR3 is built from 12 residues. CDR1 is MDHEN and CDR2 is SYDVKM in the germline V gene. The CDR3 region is CAVGGAYTEAFF. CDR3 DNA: TGTGCCGTCGGCGGCGCATACACTGAAGCTTTCTTT.

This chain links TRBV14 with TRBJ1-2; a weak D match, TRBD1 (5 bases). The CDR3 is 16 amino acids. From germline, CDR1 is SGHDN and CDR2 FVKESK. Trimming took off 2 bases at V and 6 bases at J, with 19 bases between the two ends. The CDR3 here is CASSQRPGGMGDGYTF. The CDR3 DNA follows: TGTGCCAGCAGCCAACGCCCCGGAGGGATGGGGGATGGCTACACCTTC.

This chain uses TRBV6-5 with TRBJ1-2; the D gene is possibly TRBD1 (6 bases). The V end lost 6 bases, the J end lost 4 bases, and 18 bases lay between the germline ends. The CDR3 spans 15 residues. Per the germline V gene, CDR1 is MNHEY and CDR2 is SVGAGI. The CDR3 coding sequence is TGTGCCAGCAGCCAAACTGGGGGCAGCAGCTATGGCTACACCTTC. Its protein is CASSQTGGSSYGYTF.

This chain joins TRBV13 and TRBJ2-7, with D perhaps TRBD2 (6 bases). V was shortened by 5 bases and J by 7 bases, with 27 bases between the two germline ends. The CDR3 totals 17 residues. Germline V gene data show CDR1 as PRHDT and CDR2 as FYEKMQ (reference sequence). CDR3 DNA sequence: TGTGCCAGCAGCCCAACGACTAGTATGGGAGGTGGAAGGGAGCAGTACTTC. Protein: CASSPTTSMGGGREQYF.

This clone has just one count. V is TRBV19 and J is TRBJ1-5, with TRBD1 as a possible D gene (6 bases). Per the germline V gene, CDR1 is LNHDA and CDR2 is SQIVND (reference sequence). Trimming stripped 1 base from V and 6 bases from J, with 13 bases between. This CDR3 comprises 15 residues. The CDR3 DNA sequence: TGTGCCAGTAGTATAGCGGACAGTTATGTTCAGCCCCAGCATTTT. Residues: CASSIADSYVQPQHF.

The chain's CDR3 is CSVRTGGQDTEAFF. CDR3 nucleotides: TGCAGCGTTAGGACAGGGGGTCAGGACACTGAAGCTTTCTTT. The chain carries TRBV29-1 and TRBJ1-1, with 10 bases matching TRBD1. CDR1 is SQVTM and CDR2 is ANQGSEA in the germline V gene. The CDR3 extends over 14 amino acids. With V trimmed by 5 bases and J by 3 bases, 6 bases remained unmatched.

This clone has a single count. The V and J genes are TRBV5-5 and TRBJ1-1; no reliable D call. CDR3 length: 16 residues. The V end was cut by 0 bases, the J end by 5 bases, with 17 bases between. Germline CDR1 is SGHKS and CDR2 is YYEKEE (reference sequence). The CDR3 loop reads CASSLESAGRGTEAFF. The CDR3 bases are TGTGCCAGCAGCTTGGAGTCAGCCGGCCGGGGTACTGAAGCTTTCTTT.

As DNA, the CDR3 is TGTGCCAGCAGCGACCCTACAGGGGTTGGCACAGATACGCAGTATTTT. This gives the protein CASSDPTGVGTDTQYF. The genes are TRBV5-4 and TRBJ2-3; 7 bases align to TRBD1. The CDR3 has 16 residues. Trimming at V came to 4 bases and at J to 1 base, leaving 9 bases not matched to a gene. Germline CDR1 and CDR2: SGHNT and YYREEE (reference sequence).

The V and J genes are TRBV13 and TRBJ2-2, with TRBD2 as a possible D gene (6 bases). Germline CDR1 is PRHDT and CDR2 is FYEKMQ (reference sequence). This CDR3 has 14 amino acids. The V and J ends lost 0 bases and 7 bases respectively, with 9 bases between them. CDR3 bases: TGTGCCAGCAGCTTAGGCGGGGGACGCGGGGAGCTGTTTTTT. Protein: CASSLGGGRGELFF.